This TCR beta chain was captured by sequencing in a study of T cell repertoires in cytomegalovirus infection (dated by TCRdb to the late 2010s). Background for the entire study: Donor HLA type was relevant to the analysis, because carriage of CMV infection together with the matching HLA type was indicated by public TCR beta signatures.

The CDR3 starts with the cysteine, ends with the phenylalanine, and has 17 residues. The sequence is cut down to CDR3 DNA, 51 bases in frame from base 1. The germline V gene sets CDR1 to SGHTA and CDR2 to FQGNSA. Points the paper makes about the study in general: The ex vivo response was dominated by HLA-C-restricted CMV-specific TCR beta clonotypes, which also provided the single most frequent clonotype in two of eight donors. In both this cohort and an independent cohort of some 370 donors, the cumulative frequency of public TCR beta family members distinguished carriers of CMV infection plus the relevant HLA type.

For sequencing, an Illumina HiSeq 1500 was employed. The public reads were quality trimmed at Q25 with fastp and then assembled into clones with MiXCR by TCRdb, keeping productive beta chains. Rows matching on CDR3 protein sequence are summarized as one entry with the most common DNA and genes. The sample includes about 450,000 distinct CDR3 sequences, with roughly a third observed a single time. The ten largest clones take up roughly an eighth of the sample. About this clonotype itself: Its antigen has not been determined. With a much larger clone just one base away, this may be a read error.

This TCR derives from a human donor in good health (CMV status not recorded). Some clones in this sample may be carry-over from other donors' samples. Source material: PBMCs. The V and J segments used are TRBV7-2 and TRBJ2-7; 9 bases in the middle match TRBD2. The CDR3 reads CASSLATSGIGGDEPYF. At the DNA level, the sequence is TGTGCCAGCAGCTTAGCGACTAGCGGAATCGGAGGGGACGAGCCGTACTTC.